The following is a T cell receptor beta chain sequence with its context. The data are from a study of control samples from healthy donors and cancer patients. Profiling relied on immunoSEQ multiplex PCR, and the TCRdb table lists in-frame clones only, not all of them. Found here are some 78,000 clones, approximately 88% of them singletons; the top ten hold 7.6%. V lost 3 bases and J 0 bases, leaving 6 bases between the germline ends. The CDR3 covers 14 residues. Germline-derived CDR1 and CDR2 are LNHDA and SQIVND (reference sequence). The rearrangement links TRBV19 to TRBJ1-5; D not resolved. The source is an older woman in good health. Material for sequencing was blood. The chain's CDR3 is CASSIPNSNQPQHF. In DNA form, the CDR3 reads TGTGCCAGTAGTATTCCTAATAGCAATCAGCCCCAGCATTTT.